The present T cell receptor beta chain was sequenced within a study of cytomegalovirus exposure and HLA in healthy donors. Study-wide results and caveats: Per a later analysis, about 15,000 TCR beta sequences showed association with HLA alleles at 0.05 false discovery rate.

With regard to this clone: Its specificity is not known.

The germline gives CDR1 MNHNS, CDR2 SASEGT. This CDR3 spans 14 amino acids. J gave up 5 bases and V 4 bases, and 7 bases lay outside the gene matches. The PCR made use of 60 Vbeta and 13 Jbeta primers. Data came from immunoSEQ multiplex PCR; TCRdb stores just in-frame clones and leaves some out. The data show fewer than 200,000 clones, about three quarters seen once. The clonotype originates from a girl aged 10-17 years in good health and CMV-seronegative. The rearrangement uses TRBV6-1 and TRBJ2-7; TRBD1 agrees at 8 bases. Sequencing input: PBMCs. The CDR3 loop is CASSAGQGNHEQYF. The CDR3 DNA reads TGTGCCAGCAGTGCTGGACAGGGAAACCACGAGCAGTACTTC.